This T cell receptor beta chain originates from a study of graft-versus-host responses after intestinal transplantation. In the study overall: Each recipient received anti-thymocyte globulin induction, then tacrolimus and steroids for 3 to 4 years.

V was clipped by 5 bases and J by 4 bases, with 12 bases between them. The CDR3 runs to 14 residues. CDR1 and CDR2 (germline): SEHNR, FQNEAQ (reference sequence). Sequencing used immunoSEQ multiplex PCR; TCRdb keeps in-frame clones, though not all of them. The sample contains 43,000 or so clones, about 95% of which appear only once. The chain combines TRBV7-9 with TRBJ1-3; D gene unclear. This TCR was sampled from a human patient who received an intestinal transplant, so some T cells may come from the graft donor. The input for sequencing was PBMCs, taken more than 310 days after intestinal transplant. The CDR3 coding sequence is TGTGCCAGCAGCCAAGAACTTCAGGGAAACACCATATATTTT. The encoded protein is CASSQELQGNTIYF.